Each of the 8 T cell receptor beta chains below was sequenced from the same sample in a study of regulatory T cells in long-lasting Graves disease. Time point described: newly diagnosed GD, antithyroid drugs for less than 3 months. PBMC-extracted RNA yielded the TCR library. Relying on iRepertoire HTBI primers and Arm-PCR of CDR3 regions, the team built TCR beta libraries. Via MiXCR, TCRdb re-called the multiplex PCR reads, giving one row per CDR3 protein. The table has around 480,000 distinct CDR3 sequences, about 17% seen once. The same data also contributed to another study, on T cells in Graves' hyperthyroidism and ophthalmopathy.

The specimen comprised peripheral blood mononuclear cells (PBMCs), sampled at new diagnosis, from a patient treated with antithyroid drugs. The receptors stem from a man in his forties with Graves disease.

This chain uses TRBV11-2 with TRBJ2-5; 8 nucleotides agree with TRBD2. This CDR3 has 18 residues. The V gene's germline CDR1 is SGHAT and CDR2 FQNNGV. V dropped 3 bases and J dropped 3; count of bases not matched to a gene: 15. The CDR3 sequence is CASSLARKVGRGEETQYF. The CDR3 region has the DNA TGTGCCAGCAGCTTGGCCCGGAAGGTCGGGAGGGGGGAAGAGACCCAGTACTTC. Full variable domain (missing parts from reference TRBV11-2 and TRBJ2-5): EAGVAQSPRYKIIEKRQSVAFWCNPISGHATLYWYQQILGQGPKLLIQFQNNGVVDDSQLPKDRFSAERLKGVDSTLKIQPAKLEDSAVYLCASSLARKVGRGEETQYFGPGTRLLVL.

This clonotype was seen at least ten times. The chain joins TRBV5-1 to TRBJ1-5; D call uncertain. The CDR3 contains 14 residues. Germline V lookup: CDR1 SGHRS, CDR2 YFSETQ. The V gene lost 4 bases and the J gene lost 4 bases, with 12 bases spanning the gap. CDR3 region: CASSRTDRNQPQHF. The CDR3 DNA reads as TGCGCCAGCAGCAGGACCGATAGGAATCAGCCCCAGCATTTT.

This clonotype was detected ten times or more. The rearrangement links TRBV5-1 to TRBJ1-4, with D maybe TRBD1 (5 bases). Deletions cut 0 bases from V and 5 bases from J, with 11 bases between. Per germline, CDR1 SGHRS and CDR2 YFSETQ. This CDR3 spans 15 amino acids. CDR3 nucleotides: TGCGCCAGCAGCTTGGCCCTAGGGGTGAATGAAAAACTGTTTTTT. Protein product: CASSLALGVNEKLFF.

This clonotype has ten or more counts. This rearrangement joins TRBV12-3 or TRBV12-4 to TRBJ2-7, with TRBD2 matching 9 bases. The V gene end was trimmed by 5 bases and the J gene end by 4 bases; junction bases not matched to a gene: 6. CDR3 length: 14 residues. CDR3 in amino acids: CASSLSSGKYEQYF. The DNA of the CDR3 is TGTGCCAGCAGTCTGTCTAGCGGGAAATACGAGCAGTACTTC.

At least ten counts were recorded for this clonotype. The chain couples TRBV5-1 to TRBJ2-7; 8 nucleotides line up with TRBD2. Per the germline V gene, CDR1 is SGHRS and CDR2 is YFSETQ. V was clipped by 1 base and J by 3 bases; unmatched bases: 9. CDR3 size: 16 residues. CDR3 DNA: TGCGCCAGCAGCTTGAACTCACTAGCGGTAAGCTACGAGCAGTACTTC. Translating gives CASSLNSLAVSYEQYF.

The V and J genes are TRBV7-6 and TRBJ2-7, with TRBD1 identical over 10 bases. With 2 bases clipped from V and 2 bases from J, the junction kept 6 bases outside the gene matches. The CDR3 is made up of 16 amino acids. Per the germline V gene, CDR1 is SGHVS and CDR2 is FNYEAQ. As DNA, the CDR3 is TGTGCCAGCAGCTTAAAGTCGGGACAGGGGACCTACGAGCAGTACTTC. It translates to CASSLKSGQGTYEQYF.

In its sample, this clonotype was seen many times. The chain couples TRBV28 to TRBJ2-2, with TRBD2 identical over 10 bases. Losses at the gene ends were 5 bases for V and 4 bases for J; bases not matched to a gene: 4. This CDR3 has 15 amino acids. The germline CDR1 and CDR2 sequences are MDHEN and SYDVKM. The CDR3 loop is CASSRGLASTGELFF. DNA of the CDR3: TGTGCCAGCAGTCGGGGACTAGCGAGCACCGGGGAGCTGTTTTTT. The complete variable domain, with remaining parts taken from reference TRBV28 and TRBJ2-2, reads DVKVTQSSRYLVKRTGEKVFLECVQDMDHENMFWYRQDPGLGLRLIYFSYDVKMKEKGDIPEGYSVSREKKERFSLILESASTNQTSMYLCASSRGLASTGELFFGEGSRLTVL.

This clonotype has more than one count but fewer than ten. CDR3 residues: CATSGEAWQPQHF. CDR3 DNA: TGTGCCACCTCAGGGGAGGCTTGGCAGCCCCAGCATTTT. This rearrangement joins TRBV24-1 to TRBJ1-5, with D possibly being TRBD1 (6 bases). Trimming cost V 9 bases and J 7 bases, with 15 bases left between them. CDR3 size: 13 residues. Germline CDR1 reads KGHDR; CDR2 reads SFDVKD.